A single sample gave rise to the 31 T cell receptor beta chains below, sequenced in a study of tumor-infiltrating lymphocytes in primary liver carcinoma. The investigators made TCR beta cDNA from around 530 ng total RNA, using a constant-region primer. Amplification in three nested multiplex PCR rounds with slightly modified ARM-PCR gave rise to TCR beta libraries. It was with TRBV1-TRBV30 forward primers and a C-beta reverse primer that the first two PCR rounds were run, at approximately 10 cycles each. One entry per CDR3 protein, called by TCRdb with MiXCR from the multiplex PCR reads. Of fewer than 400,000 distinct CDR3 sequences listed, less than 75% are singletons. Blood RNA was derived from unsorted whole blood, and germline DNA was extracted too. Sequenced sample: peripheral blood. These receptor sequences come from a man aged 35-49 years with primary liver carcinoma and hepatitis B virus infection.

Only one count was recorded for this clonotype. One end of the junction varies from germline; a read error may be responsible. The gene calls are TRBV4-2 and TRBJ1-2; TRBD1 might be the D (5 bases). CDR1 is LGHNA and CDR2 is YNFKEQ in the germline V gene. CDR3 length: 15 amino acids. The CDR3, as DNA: TGTGCCAGCAGTCAAGATGTCCAGGGTACCTGTGGCTACACCTTC. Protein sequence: CASSQDVQGTCGYTF.

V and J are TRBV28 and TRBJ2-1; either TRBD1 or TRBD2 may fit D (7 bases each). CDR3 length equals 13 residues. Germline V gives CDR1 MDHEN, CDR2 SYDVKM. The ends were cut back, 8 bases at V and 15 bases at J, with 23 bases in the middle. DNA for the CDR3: TGTGCCAGCCGGACTAGGGGGCTCGATCTGCCGTTCTTC. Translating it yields CASRTRGLDLPFF.

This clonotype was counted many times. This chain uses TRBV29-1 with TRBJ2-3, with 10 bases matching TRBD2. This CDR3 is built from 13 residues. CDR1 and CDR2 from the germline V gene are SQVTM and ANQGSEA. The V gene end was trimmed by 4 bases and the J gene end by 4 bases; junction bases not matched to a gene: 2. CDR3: CSVGTSGPDTQYF. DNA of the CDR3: TGCAGCGTTGGGACTAGCGGCCCAGATACGCAGTATTTT.

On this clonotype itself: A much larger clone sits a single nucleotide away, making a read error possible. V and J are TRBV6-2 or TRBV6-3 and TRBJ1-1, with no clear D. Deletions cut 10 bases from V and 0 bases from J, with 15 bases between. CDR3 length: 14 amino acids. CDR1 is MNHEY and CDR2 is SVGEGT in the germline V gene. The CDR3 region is CANIPRTVNTEAFF. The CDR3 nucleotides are TGTGCCAACATCCCCCGGACGGTGAACACTGAAGCTTTCTTT.

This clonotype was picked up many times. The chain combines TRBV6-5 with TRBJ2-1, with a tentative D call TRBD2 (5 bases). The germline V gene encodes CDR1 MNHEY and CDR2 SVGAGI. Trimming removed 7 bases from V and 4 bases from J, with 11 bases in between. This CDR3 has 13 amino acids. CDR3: CASTASGYNEQFF. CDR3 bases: TGTGCCAGCACTGCCTCGGGATACAATGAGCAGTTCTTC.

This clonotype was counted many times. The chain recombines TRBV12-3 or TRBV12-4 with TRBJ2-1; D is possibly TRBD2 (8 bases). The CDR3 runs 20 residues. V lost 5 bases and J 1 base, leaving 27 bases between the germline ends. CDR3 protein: CASSPTLGTRDRESYNEQFF. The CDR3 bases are TGTGCCAGCAGTCCAACCCTAGGGACTAGAGACAGGGAATCCTACAATGAGCAGTTCTTC.

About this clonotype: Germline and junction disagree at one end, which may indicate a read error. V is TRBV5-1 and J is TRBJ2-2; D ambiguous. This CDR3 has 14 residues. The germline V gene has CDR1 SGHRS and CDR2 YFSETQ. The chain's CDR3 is CTSTIDPGTGELFF. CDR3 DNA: TGCACCAGCACGATAGACCCGGGCACCGGGGAGCTGTTTTTT.

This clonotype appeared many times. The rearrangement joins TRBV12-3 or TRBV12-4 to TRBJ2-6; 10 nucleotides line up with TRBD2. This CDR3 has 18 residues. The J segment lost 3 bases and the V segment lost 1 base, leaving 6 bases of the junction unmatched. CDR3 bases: TGTGCCAGCAGTTTAGGGCTAGCGGGAGTTGGTGGGGCCAACGTCCTGACTTTC. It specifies CASSLGLAGVGGANVLTF.

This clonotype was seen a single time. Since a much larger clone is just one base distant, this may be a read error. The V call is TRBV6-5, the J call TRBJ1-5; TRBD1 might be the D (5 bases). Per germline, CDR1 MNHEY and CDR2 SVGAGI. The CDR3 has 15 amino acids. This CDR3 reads CASSPRRGSNQTQHF. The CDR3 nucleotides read TGTGCCAGCAGCCCGAGGAGGGGTAGCAATCAGACCCAGCATTTT.

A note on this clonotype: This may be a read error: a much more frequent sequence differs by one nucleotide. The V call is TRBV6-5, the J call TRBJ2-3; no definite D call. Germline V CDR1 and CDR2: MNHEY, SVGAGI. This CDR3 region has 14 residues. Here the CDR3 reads CAGSYGEQTDTQYF. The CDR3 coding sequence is TGTGCCGGCAGTTATGGAGAACAGACAGATACGCAGTATTTT.

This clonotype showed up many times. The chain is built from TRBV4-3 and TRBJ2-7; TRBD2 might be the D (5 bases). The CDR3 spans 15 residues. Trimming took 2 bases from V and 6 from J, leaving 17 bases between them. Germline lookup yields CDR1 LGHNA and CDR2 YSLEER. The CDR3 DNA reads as TGCGCCAGCAGCCAAACGGGAACAGCCTTCGGCGAGCAGTACTTC. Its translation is CASSQTGTAFGEQYF.

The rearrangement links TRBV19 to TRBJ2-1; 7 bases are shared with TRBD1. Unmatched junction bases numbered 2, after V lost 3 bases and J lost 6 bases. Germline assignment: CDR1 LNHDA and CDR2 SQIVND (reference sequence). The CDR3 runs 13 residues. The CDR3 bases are TGTGCCAGTAGTATTAGACAGGGCAATGAGCAGTTCTTC. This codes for CASSIRQGNEQFF.

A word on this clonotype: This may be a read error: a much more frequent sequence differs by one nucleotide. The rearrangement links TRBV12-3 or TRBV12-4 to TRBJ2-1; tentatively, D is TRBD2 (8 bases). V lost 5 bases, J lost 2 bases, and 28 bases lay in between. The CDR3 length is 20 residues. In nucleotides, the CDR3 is TGTGCCAGCAGTCCAACCCTAGGGACTAGAGACAGGGAACCCTACAATGAGCAGTTCTTC. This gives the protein CASSPTLGTRDREPYNEQFF.

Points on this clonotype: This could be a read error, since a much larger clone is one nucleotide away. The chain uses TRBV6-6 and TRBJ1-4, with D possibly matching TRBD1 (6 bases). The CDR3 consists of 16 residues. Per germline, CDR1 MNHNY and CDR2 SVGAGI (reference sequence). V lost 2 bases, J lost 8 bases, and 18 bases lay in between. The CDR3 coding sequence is TGTGCCAGCAGTTACCCCTCGGGGGGGCAGGACGAAAAACTGTTTTTT. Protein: CASSYPSGGQDEKLFF.

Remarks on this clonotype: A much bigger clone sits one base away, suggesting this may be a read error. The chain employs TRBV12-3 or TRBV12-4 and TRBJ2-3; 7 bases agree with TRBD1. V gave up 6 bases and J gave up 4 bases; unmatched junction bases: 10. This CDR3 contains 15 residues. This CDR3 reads CASRTPTGLADTQYF. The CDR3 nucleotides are TGTGCCAGCAGAACGCCGACAGGGTTGGCAGATACGCAGTATTTT.

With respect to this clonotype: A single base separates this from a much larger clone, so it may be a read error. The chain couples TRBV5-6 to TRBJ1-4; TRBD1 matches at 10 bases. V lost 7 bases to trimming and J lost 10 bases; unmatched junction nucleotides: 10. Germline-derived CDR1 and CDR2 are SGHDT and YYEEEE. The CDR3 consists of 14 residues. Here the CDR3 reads CASFSTGGGGKLFF. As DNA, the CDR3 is TGTGCCAGCTTCTCGACAGGGGGCGGAGGAAAACTGTTTTTT.

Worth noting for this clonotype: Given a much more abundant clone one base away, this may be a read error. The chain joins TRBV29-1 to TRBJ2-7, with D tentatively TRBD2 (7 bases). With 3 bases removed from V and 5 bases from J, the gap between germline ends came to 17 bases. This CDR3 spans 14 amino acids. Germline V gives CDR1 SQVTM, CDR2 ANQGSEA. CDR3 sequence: CSVEGGGRSHEQYF. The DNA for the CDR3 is TGCAGCGTTGAGGGGGGGGGCCGTTCCCACGAGCAGTACTTC.

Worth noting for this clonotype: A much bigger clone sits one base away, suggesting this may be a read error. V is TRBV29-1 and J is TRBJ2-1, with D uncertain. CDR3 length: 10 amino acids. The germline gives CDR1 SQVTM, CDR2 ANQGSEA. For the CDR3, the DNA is TGCAGCGCAGGCGACAATGAGAAGTTCTTC. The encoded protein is CSAGDNEKFF.

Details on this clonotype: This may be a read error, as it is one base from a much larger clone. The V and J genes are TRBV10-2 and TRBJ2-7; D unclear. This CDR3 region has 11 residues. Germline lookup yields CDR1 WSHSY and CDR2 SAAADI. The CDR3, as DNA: TGCGCCAGCAGCAGGAACTACGGGCAGTACTTC. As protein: CASSRNYGQYF.

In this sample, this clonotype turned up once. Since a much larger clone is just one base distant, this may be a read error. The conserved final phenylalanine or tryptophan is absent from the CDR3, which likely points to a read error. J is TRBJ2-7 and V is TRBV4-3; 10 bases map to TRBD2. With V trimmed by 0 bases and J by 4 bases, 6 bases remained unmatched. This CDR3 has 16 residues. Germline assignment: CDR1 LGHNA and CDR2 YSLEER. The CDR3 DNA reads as TGCGCCAGCAGCCAAGATTTTGGGACTAGCGAGTACGAGCAGTACATC. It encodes CASSQDFGTSEYEQYI.

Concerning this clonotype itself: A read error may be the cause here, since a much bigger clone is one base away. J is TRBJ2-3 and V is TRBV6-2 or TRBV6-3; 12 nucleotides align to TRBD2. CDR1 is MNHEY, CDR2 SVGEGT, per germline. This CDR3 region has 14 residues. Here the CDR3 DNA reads TGTGTCAGCCAGCTAGCGGGAGGGCCAGATACGCAGTATTTT. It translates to CVSQLAGGPDTQYF.

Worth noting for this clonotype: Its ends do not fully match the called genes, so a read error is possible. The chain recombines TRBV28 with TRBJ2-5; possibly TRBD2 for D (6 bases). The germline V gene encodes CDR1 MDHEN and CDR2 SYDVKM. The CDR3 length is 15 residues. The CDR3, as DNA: TGTGTCAGCAGTTTAGCAGCGGGCGGACAAGAGACCCAGTACTTC. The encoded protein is CVSSLAAGGQETQYF.

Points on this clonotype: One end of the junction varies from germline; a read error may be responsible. CDR3 DNA sequence: TGTGCCAGCAGCTTAGCGGGAGGATCTTCCTACGTGCAGTATTTC. This sequence encodes CASSLAGGSSYVQYF. The rearrangement joins TRBV11-2 to TRBJ2-7; TRBD2 matches 7 bases. This CDR3 has 15 amino acids. Germline CDR1 is SGHAT and CDR2 is FQNNGV. Looking up the rest from reference TRBV11-2 and TRBJ2-7 gives the full variable domain: EAGVAQSPRYKIIEKRQSVAFWCNPISGHATLYWYQQILGQGPKLLIQFQNNGVVDDSQLPKDRFSAERLKGVDSTLKIQPAKLEDSAVYLCASSLAGGSSYVQYFGPGTRLTVT.

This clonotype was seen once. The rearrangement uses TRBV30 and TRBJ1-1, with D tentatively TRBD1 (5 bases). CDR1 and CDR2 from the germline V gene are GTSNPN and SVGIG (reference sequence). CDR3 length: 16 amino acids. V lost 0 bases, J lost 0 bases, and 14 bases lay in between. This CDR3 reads CAWSVWGSPMNTEAFF. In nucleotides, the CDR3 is TGTGCCTGGAGTGTATGGGGGTCCCCAATGAACACTGAAGCTTTCTTT.

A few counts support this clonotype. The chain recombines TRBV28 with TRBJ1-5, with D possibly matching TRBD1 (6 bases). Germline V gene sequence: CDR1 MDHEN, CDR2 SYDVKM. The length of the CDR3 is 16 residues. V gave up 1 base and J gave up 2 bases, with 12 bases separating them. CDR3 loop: CASSLFYRVGNQPQHF. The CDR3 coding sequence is TGTGCCAGCAGTTTATTTTACAGGGTGGGCAATCAGCCCCAGCATTTT.

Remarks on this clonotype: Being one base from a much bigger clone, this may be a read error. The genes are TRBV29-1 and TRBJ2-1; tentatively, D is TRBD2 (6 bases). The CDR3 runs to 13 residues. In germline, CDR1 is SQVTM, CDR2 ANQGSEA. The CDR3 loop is CRVDTTGANEQFF. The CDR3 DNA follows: TGCAGAGTTGATACTACGGGAGCAAATGAGCAGTTCTTC.

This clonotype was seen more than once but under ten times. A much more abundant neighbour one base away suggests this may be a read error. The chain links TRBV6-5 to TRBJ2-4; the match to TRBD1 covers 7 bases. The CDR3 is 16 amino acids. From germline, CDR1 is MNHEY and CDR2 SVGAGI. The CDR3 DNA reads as TGTGCCAGCGGTTACTCGACAGGGCTTGCCAAAAACATTCAGTACTTC. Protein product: CASGYSTGLAKNIQYF.

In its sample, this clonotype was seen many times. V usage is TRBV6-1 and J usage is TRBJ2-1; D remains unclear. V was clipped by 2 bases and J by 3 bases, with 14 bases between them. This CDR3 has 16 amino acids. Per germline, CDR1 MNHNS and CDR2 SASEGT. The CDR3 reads CASSERSASYYNEQFF. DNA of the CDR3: TGTGCCAGCAGTGAAAGGAGCGCCTCTTACTACAATGAGCAGTTCTTC.

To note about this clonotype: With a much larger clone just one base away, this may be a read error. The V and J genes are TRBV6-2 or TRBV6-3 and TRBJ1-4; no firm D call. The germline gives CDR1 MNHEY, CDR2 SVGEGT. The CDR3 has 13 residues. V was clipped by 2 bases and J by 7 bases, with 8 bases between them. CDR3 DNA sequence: TGTGCCAGCAGTTACAAGGATGGTGAAAAACTGTTTTTT. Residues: CASSYKDGEKLFF.

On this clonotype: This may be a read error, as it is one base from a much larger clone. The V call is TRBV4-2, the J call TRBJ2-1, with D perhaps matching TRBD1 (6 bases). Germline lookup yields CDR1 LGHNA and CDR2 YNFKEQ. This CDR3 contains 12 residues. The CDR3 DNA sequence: TGTGCCAGGAGCCGCGCCACAGGGGAGCAGTTCTTC. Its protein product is CARSRATGEQFF.

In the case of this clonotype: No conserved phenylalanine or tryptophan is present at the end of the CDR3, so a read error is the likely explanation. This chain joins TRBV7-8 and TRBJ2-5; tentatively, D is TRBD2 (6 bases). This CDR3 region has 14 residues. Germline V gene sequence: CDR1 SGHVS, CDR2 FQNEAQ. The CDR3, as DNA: TGTGTCAGCAGCGCGGGGAGGATTTCAGAGACCCAGTACTAC. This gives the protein CVSSAGRISETQYY.